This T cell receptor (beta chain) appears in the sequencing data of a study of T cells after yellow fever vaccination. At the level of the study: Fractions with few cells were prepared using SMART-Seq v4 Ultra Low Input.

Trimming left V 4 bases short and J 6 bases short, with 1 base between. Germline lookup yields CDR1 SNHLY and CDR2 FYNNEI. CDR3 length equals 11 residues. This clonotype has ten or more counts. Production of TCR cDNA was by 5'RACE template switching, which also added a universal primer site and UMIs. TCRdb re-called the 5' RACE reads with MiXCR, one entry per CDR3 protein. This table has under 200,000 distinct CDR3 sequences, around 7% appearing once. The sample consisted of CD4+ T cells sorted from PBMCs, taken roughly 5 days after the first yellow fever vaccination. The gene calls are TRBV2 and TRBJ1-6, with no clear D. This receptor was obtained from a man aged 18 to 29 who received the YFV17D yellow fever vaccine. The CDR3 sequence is CASSGNSPLHF. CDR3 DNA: TGTGCCAGCAGTGGTAATTCACCCCTCCACTTT.